A single sample is the source of the 2 T cell receptor beta chains below, sequenced in a study of T-cell reconstitution after alpha-beta-depleted transplantation in children. Preparation of the TCRbeta library involved a method that used unique molecular identifiers. TCRdb reanalysed the PCR reads using MiXCR and keeps one entry per CDR3 protein. The sample consists of approximately 520,000 distinct CDR3 sequences, around 10% of them appearing once. The sequencing used PBMCs, mostly from graft donor cells, collected 180 days after TCRalphabeta/CD19-depleted stem cell transplant. These receptors all come from a female patient under 10 years old who had a stem cell transplant for aplastic anemia, so the T cells may come from the graft donor.

The J gene is TRBJ2-1, the V gene TRBV6-2 or TRBV6-3; maybe TRBD1 (6 bases). V was clipped by 2 bases and J by 10 bases, with 15 bases between them. CDR3 size: 14 residues. The germline V gene has CDR1 MNHEY and CDR2 SVGEGT. CDR3 nucleotides: TGTGCCAGCAGTTACGTTTGGGGACATGGGGAGCAGTTCTTC. This sequence encodes CASSYVWGHGEQFF.

This clonotype was seen more than once but under ten times. The chain uses TRBV7-8 and TRBJ2-1; perhaps TRBD1 as D (6 bases). Germline CDR1 SGHVS, CDR2 FQNEAQ. This CDR3 region has 16 residues. Between the trimmed V and J ends, which lost 5 bases and 2 bases, there was a span of 16 bases. DNA for the CDR3: TGTGCCAGCAGCCGGTACAGGGTCGTAACCTACAATGAGCAGTTCTTC. It encodes CASSRYRVVTYNEQFF.